This TCR beta chain was captured in a study of PD-L1 blockade in urothelial cancer. Only in-frame clones appear in the TCRdb table, and some are missing; sequencing was by immunoSEQ multiplex PCR. The table records about 81,000 clones, around four fifths of them present only once. The V gene lost 0 bases and the J gene lost 0 bases, with 12 bases spanning the gap. Germline V gene data show CDR1 as ENHRY and CDR2 as SYGVKD. The CDR3 sequence is 16 residues long. Time point of the sample: pretreatment peripheral blood. Pretreatment and on-treatment samples were taken, numbering 1 to 8 per patient. The chain couples TRBV10-3 to TRBJ2-7, with D maybe TRBD2 (5 bases). This clonotype originated in a man aged 40-49 years with urothelial cancer. The specimen was PBMCs, collected around atezolizumab (anti-PD-L1) treatment. CDR3 DNA: TGTGCCATCAGTGAGTCGGGCGAGGGTAGCTCCTACGAGCAGTACTTC. Protein product: CAISESGEGSSYEQYF.